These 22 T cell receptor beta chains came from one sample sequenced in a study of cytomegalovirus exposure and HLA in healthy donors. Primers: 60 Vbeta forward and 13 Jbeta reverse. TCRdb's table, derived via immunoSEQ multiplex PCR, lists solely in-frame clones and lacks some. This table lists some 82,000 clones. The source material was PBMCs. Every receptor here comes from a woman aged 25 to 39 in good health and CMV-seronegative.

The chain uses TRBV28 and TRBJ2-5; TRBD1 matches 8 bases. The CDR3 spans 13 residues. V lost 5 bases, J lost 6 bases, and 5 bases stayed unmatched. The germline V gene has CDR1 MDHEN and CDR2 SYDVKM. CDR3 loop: CASSLQGAKTQYF. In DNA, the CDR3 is TGTGCCAGCAGTCTCCAGGGGGCGAAGACCCAGTACTTC.

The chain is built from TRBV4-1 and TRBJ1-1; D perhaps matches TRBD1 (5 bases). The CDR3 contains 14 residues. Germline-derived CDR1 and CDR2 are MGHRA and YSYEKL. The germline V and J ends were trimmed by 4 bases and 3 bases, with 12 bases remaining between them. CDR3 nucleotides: TGCGCCAGCAGCCCGCTGGGGGGGGACACTGAAGCTTTCTTT. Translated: CASSPLGGDTEAFF.

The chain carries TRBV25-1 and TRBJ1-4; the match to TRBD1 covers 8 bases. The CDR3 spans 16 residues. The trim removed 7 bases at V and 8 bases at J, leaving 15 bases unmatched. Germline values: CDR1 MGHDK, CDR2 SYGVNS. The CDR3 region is CASTADRGQGKEKLFF. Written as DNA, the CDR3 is TGTGCCAGCACCGCAGACAGGGGCCAAGGAAAGGAAAAACTGTTTTTT.

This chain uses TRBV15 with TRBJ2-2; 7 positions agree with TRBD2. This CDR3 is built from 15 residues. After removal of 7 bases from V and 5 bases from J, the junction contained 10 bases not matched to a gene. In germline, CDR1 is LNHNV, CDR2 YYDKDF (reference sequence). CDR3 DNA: TGTGCCACCACCCCCGGGCGGGGGTTTACCGGGGAGCTGTTTTTT. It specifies CATTPGRGFTGELFF.

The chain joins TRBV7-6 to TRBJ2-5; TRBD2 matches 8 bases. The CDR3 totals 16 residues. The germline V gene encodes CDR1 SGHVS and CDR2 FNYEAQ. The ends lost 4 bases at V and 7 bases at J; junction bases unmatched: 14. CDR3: CASSSGRRGAGGTQYF. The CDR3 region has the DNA TGTGCCAGCAGCTCCGGGCGGCGGGGGGCGGGCGGGACCCAGTACTTC.

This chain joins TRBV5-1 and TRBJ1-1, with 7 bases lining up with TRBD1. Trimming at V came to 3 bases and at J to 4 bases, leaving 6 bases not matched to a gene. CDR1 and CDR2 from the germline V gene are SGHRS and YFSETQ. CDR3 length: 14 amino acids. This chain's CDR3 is CASSSTGLVTEAFF. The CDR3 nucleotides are TGCGCCAGCAGCTCGACAGGGTTGGTCACTGAAGCTTTCTTT.

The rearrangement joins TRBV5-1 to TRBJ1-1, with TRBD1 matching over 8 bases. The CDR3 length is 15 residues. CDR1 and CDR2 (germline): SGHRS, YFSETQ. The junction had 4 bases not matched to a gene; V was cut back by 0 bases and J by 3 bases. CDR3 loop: CASSLGSRGHTEAFF. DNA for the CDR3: TGCGCCAGCAGCTTGGGTTCCAGGGGGCACACTGAAGCTTTCTTT.

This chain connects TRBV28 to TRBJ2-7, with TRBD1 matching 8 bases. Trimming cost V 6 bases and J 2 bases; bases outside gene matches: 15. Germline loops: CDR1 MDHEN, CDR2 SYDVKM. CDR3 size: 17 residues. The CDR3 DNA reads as TGTGCCAGCAGAGAAGACAGGGGACGCGTAAGGGCCTACGAGCAGTACTTC. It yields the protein CASREDRGRVRAYEQYF. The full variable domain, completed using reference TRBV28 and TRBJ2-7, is DVKVTQSSRYLVKRTGEKVFLECVQDMDHENMFWYRQDPGLGLRLIYFSYDVKMKEKGDIPEGYSVSREKKERFSLILESASTNQTSMYLCASREDRGRVRAYEQYFGPGTRLTVT.

CDR3 loop: CASSFDRGTTYNEQFF. CDR3 coding DNA: TGCGCCAGCAGCTTCGACCGCGGGACTACCTACAATGAGCAGTTCTTC. The rearrangement joins TRBV5-1 to TRBJ2-1; 7 bases line up with TRBD2. J gave up 2 bases and V 2 bases, and 7 bases lay outside the gene matches. The germline CDR1 and CDR2 sequences are SGHRS and YFSETQ. The CDR3 contains 16 residues.

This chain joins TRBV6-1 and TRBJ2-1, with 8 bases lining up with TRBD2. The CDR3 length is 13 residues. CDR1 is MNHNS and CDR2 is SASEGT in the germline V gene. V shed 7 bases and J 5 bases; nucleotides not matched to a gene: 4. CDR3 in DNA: TGTGCCAGCACGGGAGGGCCCCACAATGAGCAGTTCTTC. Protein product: CASTGGPHNEQFF.

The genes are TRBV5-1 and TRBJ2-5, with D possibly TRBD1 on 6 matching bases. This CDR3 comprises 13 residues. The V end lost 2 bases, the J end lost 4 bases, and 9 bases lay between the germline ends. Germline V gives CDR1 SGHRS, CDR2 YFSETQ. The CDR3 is CASSFGRGETQYF. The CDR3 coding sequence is TGCGCCAGCAGCTTTGGCAGGGGAGAGACCCAGTACTTC.

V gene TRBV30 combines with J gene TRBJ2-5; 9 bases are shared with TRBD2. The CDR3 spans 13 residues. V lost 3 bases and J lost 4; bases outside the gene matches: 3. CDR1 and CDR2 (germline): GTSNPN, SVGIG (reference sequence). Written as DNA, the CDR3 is TGTGCCTGGAGCCGGACTAGCGTAGAGACCCAGTACTTC. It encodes CAWSRTSVETQYF.

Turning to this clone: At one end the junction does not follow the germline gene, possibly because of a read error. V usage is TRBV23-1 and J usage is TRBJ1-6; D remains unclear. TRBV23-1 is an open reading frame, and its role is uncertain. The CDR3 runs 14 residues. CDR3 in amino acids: CATSDSVRDSPLHF. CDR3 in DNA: TGCGCCACCAGTGACTCGGTACGAGATTCACCCCTCCACTTT.

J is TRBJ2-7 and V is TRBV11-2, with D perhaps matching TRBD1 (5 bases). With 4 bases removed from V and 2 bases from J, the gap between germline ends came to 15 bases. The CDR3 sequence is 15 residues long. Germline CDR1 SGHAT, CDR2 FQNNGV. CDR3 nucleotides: TGTGCCAGCAGCTCCAGGGTGGGGCCCGCCTACGAGCAGTACTTC. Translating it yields CASSSRVGPAYEQYF.

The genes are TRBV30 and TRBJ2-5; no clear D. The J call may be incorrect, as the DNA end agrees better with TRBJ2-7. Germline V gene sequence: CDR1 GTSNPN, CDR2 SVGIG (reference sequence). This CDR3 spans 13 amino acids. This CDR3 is CAWSVRSSYEQYF. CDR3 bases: TGTGCCTGGAGTGTACGTAGCTCCTACGAGCAGTACTTC.

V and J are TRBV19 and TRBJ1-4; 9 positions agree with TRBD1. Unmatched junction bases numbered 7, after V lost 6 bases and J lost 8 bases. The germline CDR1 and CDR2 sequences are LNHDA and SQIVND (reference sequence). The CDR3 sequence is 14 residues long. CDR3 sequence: CASSWTGVEEKLFF. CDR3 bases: TGTGCCAGTAGCTGGACAGGGGTTGAAGAAAAACTGTTTTTT. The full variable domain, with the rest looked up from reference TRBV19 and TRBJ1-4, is DGGITQSPKYLFRKEGQNVTLSCEQNLNHDAMYWYRQDPGQGLRLIYYSQIVNDFQKGDIAEGYSVSREKKESFPLTVTSAQKNPTAFYLCASSWTGVEEKLFFGSGTQLSVL.

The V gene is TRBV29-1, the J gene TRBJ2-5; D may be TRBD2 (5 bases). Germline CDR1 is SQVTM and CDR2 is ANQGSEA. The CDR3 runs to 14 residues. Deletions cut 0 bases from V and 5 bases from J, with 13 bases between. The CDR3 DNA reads TGCAGCGTTGAAGATACGCGAACTAGGGAGACCCAGTACTTC. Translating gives CSVEDTRTRETQYF.

CDR3 sequence (DNA): TGCAGTGCAACAGGGGACACTGAAGCTTTCTTT. This sequence encodes CSATGDTEAFF. The gene calls are TRBV20-1 and TRBJ1-1; 7 positions agree with TRBD1. This CDR3 has 11 residues. Germline V gives CDR1 DFQATT, CDR2 SNEGSKA (reference sequence). Trimming cost V 6 bases and J 3 bases; bases outside gene matches: 1.

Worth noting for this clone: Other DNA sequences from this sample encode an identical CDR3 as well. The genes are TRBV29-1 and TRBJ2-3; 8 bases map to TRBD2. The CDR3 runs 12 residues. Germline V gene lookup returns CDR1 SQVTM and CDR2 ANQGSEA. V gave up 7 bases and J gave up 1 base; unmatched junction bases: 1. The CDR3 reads CSGAGGTDTQYF. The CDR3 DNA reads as TGCAGCGGAGCGGGAGGCACAGATACGCAGTATTTT.

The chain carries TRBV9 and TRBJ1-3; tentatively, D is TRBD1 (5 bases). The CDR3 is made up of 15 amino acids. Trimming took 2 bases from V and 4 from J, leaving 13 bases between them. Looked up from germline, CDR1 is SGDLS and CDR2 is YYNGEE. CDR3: CASSVSAGSGNTIYF. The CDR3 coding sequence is TGTGCCAGCAGCGTTTCGGCAGGGTCGGGAAACACCATATATTTT. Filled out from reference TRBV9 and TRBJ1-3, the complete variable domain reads DSGVTQTPKHLITATGQRVTLRCSPRSGDLSVYWYQQSLDQGLQFLIQYYNGEERAKGNILERFSAQQFPDLHSELNLSSLELGDSALYFCASSVSAGSGNTIYFGEGSWLTVV.

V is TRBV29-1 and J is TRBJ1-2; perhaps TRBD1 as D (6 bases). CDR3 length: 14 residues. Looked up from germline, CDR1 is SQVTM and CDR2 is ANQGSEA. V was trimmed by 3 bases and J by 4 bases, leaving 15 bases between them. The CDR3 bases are TGCAGCGTTGAGGGGGATGGGGGCACCTATGGCTACACCTTC. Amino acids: CSVEGDGGTYGYTF. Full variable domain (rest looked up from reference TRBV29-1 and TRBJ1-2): SAVISQKPSRDICQRGTSLTIQCQVDSQVTMMFWYRQQPGQSLTLIATANQGSEATYESGFVIDKFPISRPNLTFSTLTVSNMSPEDSSIYLCSVEGDGGTYGYTFGSGTRLTVV.

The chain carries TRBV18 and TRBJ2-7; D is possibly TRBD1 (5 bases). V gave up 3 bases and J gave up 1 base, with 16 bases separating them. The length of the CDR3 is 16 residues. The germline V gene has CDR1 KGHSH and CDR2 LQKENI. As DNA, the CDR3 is TGTGCCAGCTCACCTAAGTCAGGGTTGATGTCCTACGAGCAGTACTTC. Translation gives CASSPKSGLMSYEQYF.